This TCR beta chain originates from a study of T cells in Graves' hyperthyroidism and ophthalmopathy (dated 2019 in TCRdb). In terms of the full investigation: Peripheral blood samples were taken at the time of initial diagnosis, prior to any treatment. To identify distinguishing TCR V-J signatures, a discovery cohort of 90 to 100 patients was used, comprising some 45 with Graves' ophthalmopathy and 57 with stable Graves' hyperthyroidism. Whether ophthalmopathy could be predicted prospectively was tested in an independent validation cohort made up of approximately 19 hyperthyroidism patients plus 17 patients who later progressed to ophthalmopathy. The roughly 100 discovery patients were randomly divided into training and test sets at a 7:3 ratio. The study also compared thyroid tissue and blood T-cell repertoires from about six Graves' hyperthyroidism patients. After sampling, hyperthyroidism patients received methimazole starting at 30 mg daily, and ophthalmopathy patients received high-dose intravenous methylprednisolone. The paper describes TCR Vbeta CDR3 sequencing of 135 peripheral blood samples, made up of roughly 45 ophthalmopathy patients, roughly 72 hyperthyroidism patients and roughly 17 progressor patients. What the study reported, not specific to this receptor: A 13 V-J signature model separated ophthalmopathy from stable hyperthyroidism, with approximately 87% sensitivity and roughly 81% specificity in cross-validation and 80%/75% in testing. No statistical method was used to fix the sample size in advance, and group allocation was not hidden from the investigators. Most expanded thyroid clonotypes (frequency above 0.001) were also detected in blood, suggesting blood repertoires may reflect thyroid immune responses. In validation, the model predicted progression to ophthalmopathy with over 65% sensitivity and about 72% specificity, a median of 6.5 months before onset.

TCR beta CDR3 regions were amplified from RNA transcripts. The TCR CDR3 was subjected to a first round of RT-PCR using the HTBI primer set and the Qiagen OneStep RT-PCR kit. Libraries were constructed in a second round of multiplex PCR, after which size selection and purification were carried out. Paired-end sequencing of the libraries was performed with 100 bp reads on an Illumina HiSeq2000. Processing in the source paper ran as follows. SOAPnuke was used to process the raw data, with reads discarded if the reads contained adapters or uncalled bases, had a mean Phred below 15, or lacked an exact constant-primer or identifier match. High-quality paired reads were merged with COPE v1.2.5, and unique nucleotide sequences were defined as clonotypes. MiTCR v1.1 was used to align the clonotypes against IMGT TRBV, TRBD and TRBJ reference segments. Only V-J combinations with frequency above 0.0001, covering about 99% of repertoires, were analysed. The TCS score was defined as the ratio of F50 (clonal expansion) to E x V (chaos), calculated using BLOSUM62-based TCRdist between CDR3 peptides within each V-J. Welch's t-statistics and random forest reduced 514 V-J features to 13, which were used in a naive Bayes classifier (R e1071). The raw public reads went through TCRdb reprocessing: fastp at Q25, MiXCR clone calling, in-frame beta chains kept. Identical CDR3 proteins give one entry, which carries the most common genes and DNA. Clone size and V and J calls follow TCRdb, not the original study. Counted in this sample were over 500,000 distinct CDR3 sequences; 16% of them appeared once. The ten top clones hold over 25% of the sample.

Ophthalmopathy patients had moderately to severely active disease, Clinical Activity Score of at least 3, NOSPECS grade of at least 4, and duration under 3 months. Exclusion was applied to patients with uncontrolled infections, other autoimmune diseases, pregnancy or lactation. Diagnoses were based on clinical symptoms, serum thyroxine and TRAb, thyroid ultrasound and orbital computed tomography. PBMCs were separated from roughly 10 ml of fresh peripheral blood using Ficoll-Paque density gradient centrifugation. Total RNA was extracted using Trizol reagent, and RNA quality was assessed on an Agilent 2100 Bioanalyzer. The CDR3, from cysteine to phenylalanine, totals 15 residues. The retained sequence is limited to the CDR3, 45 bases, with the frame set at the first base. Trimming costs V 6 bases and J 2 bases, and their ends lie 16 bases apart. The germline V gene provides CDR1 SNHLY and CDR2 FYNNEI.

This clonotype came up many times. This receptor's antigen is unknown. No clone much larger than this one lies a single base away; base qualities are absent. The chain couples TRBV2 to TRBJ2-5; a tentative D call is TRBD1 (6 bases match). The material sequenced was blood. The sequence came from a woman aged 25 to 45 with Graves' ophthalmopathy. Here is the DNA: TGTGCCAGCAGCGTACAGGGTGGGGGACAAGAGACCCAGTACTTC. This gives the protein CASSVQGGGQETQYF.